This T cell receptor (beta chain) is drawn from a study of regulatory T cells in long-lasting Graves disease. Through Arm-PCR of CDR3 regions and iRepertoire HTBI primers, TCR beta libraries were built. TCRdb reanalysed the multiplex PCR reads using MiXCR and keeps one entry per CDR3 protein. The data show 560,000 or so distinct CDR3 sequences, 15% to 20% seen once. This clonotype showed up many times. Time point in this sample: newly diagnosed GD, antithyroid drugs for less than 3 months. Scientists built the TCR library using RNA that was extracted from PBMCs. This same sample was also part of a study on T cells in Graves' hyperthyroidism and ophthalmopathy. This second study notes: HTBI primers were the set used in a first-round RT-PCR of the TCR CDR3. Peripheral blood also featured most of the thyroid clonotypes expanded above 0.001.

The TCR sequence derives from a man aged 18 to 29 with Graves disease. The sequenced sample was peripheral blood mononuclear cells (PBMCs), obtained at new diagnosis, from a patient treated with antithyroid drugs.

The DNA for the CDR3 is TGTGCCAGCACCCTAGGTGGTTGGAATGGACAGCCCCAGCATTTT. It yields the protein CASTLGGWNGQPQHF. This sequence joins TRBV28 and TRBJ1-5; D ambiguous. The germline CDR1 and CDR2 sequences are MDHEN and SYDVKM. V was shortened by 7 bases and J by 7 bases, with 20 bases between the two germline ends. CDR3 length: 15 amino acids.